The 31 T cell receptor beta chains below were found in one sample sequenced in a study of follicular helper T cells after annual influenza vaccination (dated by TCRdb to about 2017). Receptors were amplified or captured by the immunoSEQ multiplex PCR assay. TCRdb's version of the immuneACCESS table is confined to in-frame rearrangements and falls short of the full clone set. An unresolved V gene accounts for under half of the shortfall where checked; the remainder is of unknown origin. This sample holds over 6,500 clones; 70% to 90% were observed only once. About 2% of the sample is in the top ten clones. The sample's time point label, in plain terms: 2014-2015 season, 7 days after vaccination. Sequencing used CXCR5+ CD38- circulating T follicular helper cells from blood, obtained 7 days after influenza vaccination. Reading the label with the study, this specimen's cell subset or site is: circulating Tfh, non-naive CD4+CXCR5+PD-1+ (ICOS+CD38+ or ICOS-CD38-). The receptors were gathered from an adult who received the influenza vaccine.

CDR3 amino acids: CASSLDRDNEQFF. The CDR3 DNA is TGTGCCAGCAGCTTAGATCGGGACAATGAGCAGTTCTTC. The chain uses TRBV11-3 and TRBJ2-1; D remains unclear. Germline V gene data show CDR1 as SGHNT and CDR2 as YENEEA. V lost 0 bases, J lost 5 bases, and 5 bases lay in between. This CDR3 is 13 amino acids long.

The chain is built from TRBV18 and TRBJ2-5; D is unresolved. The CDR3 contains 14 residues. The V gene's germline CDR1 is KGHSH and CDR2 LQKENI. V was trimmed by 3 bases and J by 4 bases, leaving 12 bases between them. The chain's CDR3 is CASSPISGGETQYF. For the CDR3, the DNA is TGTGCCAGCTCACCTATCTCAGGCGGAGAGACCCAGTACTTC.

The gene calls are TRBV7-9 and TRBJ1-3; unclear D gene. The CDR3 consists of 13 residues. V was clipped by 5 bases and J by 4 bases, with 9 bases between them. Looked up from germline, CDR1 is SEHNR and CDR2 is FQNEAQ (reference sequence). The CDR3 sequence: CASSLPVGNTIYF. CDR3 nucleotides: TGTGCCAGCAGCCTCCCCGTGGGAAACACCATATATTTT.

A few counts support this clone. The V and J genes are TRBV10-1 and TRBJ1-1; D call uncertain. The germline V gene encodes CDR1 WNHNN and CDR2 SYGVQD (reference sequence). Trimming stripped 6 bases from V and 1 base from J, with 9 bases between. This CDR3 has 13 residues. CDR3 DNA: TGCGCCAGCAGCGCTCCCCCGAACACTGAAGCTTTCTTT. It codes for CASSAPPNTEAFF.

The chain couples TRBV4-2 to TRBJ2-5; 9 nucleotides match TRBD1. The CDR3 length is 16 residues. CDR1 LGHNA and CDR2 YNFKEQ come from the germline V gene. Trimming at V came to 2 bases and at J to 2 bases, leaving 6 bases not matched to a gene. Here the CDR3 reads CASSQPRTGEQETQYF. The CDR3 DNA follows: TGTGCCAGCAGCCAACCTCGGACAGGGGAACAAGAGACCCAGTACTTC.

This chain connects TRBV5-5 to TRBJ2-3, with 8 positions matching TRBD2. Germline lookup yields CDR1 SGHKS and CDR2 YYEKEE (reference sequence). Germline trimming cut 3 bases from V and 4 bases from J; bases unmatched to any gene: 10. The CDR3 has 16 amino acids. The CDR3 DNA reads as TGTGCCAGCAGCTCGGTACTAGCGGTTATGGCAGATACGCAGTATTTT. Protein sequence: CASSSVLAVMADTQYF. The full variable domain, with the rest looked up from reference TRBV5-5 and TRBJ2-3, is DAGVTQSPTHLIKTRGQQVTLRCSPISGHKSVSWYQQVLGQGPQFIFQYYEKEERGRGNFPDRFSARQFPNYSSELNVNALLLGDSALYLCASSSVLAVMADTQYFGPGTRLTVL.

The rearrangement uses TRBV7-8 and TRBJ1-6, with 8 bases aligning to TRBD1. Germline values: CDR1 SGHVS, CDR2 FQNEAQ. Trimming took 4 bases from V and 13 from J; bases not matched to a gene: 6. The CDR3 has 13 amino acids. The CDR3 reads CASSSRQGTPLHF. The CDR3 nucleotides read TGTGCCAGCAGCTCAAGACAGGGGACCCCCCTCCACTTT.

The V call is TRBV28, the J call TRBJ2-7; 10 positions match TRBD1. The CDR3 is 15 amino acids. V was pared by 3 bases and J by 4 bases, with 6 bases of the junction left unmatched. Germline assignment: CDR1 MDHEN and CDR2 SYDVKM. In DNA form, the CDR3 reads TGTGCCAGCAGTTTGGGGACAGGGGCTCGGTACGAGCAGTACTTC. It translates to CASSLGTGARYEQYF.

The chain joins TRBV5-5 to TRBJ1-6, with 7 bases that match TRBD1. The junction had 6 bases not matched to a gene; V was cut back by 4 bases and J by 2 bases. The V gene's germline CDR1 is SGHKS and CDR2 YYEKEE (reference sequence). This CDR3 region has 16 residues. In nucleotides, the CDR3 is TGTGCCAGCAGCCAAGGGGGCCTCGCCTATAATTCACCCCTCCACTTT. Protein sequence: CASSQGGLAYNSPLHF.

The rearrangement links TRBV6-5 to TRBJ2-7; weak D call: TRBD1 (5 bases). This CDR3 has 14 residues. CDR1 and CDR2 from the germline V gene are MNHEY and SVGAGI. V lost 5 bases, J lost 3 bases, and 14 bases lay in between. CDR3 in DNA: TGTGCCAGCAGTCAAAGACAGACCCGCTACGAGCAGTACTTC. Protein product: CASSQRQTRYEQYF.

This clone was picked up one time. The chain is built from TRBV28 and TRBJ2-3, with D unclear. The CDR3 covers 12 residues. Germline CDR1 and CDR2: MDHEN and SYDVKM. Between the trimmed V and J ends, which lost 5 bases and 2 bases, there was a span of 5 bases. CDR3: CASSTDTDTQYF. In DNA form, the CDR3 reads TGTGCCAGCAGTACCGACACAGATACGCAGTATTTT. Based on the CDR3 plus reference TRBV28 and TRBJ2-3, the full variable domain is DVKVTQSSRYLVKRTGEKVFLECVQDMDHENMFWYRQDPGLGLRLIYFSYDVKMKEKGDIPEGYSVSREKKERFSLILESASTNQTSMYLCASSTDTDTQYFGPGTRLTVL.

In nucleotides, the CDR3 is TGTGCCAGCAGGGGTGGGACAGGGTTCGCCGGGGAGCTGTTTTTT. It is translated as CASRGGTGFAGELFF. The V call is TRBV2, the J call TRBJ2-2; 9 bases agree with TRBD1. V lost 6 bases to trimming and J lost 6 bases; unmatched junction nucleotides: 8. CDR3 length: 15 residues. CDR1 and CDR2 from the germline V gene are SNHLY and FYNNEI.

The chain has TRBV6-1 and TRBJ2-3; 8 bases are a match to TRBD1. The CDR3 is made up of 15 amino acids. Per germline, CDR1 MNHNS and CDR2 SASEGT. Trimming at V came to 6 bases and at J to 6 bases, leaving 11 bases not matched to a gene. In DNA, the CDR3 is TGTGCCAGCAGCTACGACAGGGGAGGTCGGGATACGCAGTATTTT. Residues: CASSYDRGGRDTQYF.

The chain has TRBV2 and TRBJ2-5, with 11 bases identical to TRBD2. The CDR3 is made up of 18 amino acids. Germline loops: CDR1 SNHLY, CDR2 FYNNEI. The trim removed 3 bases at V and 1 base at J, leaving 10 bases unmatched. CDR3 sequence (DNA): TGTGCCAGCAGTGATATAACACTAGCGGGGGAAACCCAAGAGACCCAGTACTTC. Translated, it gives CASSDITLAGETQETQYF.

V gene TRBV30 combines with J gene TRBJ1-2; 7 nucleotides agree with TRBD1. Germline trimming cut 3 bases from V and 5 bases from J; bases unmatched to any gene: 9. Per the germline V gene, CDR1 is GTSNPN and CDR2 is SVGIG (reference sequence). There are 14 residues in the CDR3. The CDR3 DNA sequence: TGTGCCTGGAGCAGACAGGGTTGGGGGTATGGCTACACCTTC. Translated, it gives CAWSRQGWGYGYTF.

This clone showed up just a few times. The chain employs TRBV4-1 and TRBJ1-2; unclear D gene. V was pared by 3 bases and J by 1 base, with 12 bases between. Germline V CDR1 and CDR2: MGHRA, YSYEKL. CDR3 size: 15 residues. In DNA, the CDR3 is TGCGCCAGCAGCCACGCGCCGATCGTTAACTATGGCTACACCTTC. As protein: CASSHAPIVNYGYTF.

The CDR3 is CASSFGTNLNEQFF. CDR3 DNA: TGTGCCAGCAGCTTCGGGACTAATTTAAATGAGCAGTTCTTC. V and J are TRBV7-2 and TRBJ2-1; 7 nucleotides line up with TRBD2. The CDR3 runs 14 residues. Unmatched junction bases numbered 6, after V lost 3 bases and J lost 7 bases. Germline lookup yields CDR1 SGHTA and CDR2 FQGNSA.

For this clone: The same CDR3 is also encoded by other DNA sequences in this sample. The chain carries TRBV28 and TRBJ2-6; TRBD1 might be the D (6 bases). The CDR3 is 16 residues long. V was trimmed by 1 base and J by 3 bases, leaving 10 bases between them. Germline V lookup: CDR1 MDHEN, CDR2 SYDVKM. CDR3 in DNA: TGTGCCAGCAGTTTATTGGGGGCGGGTGGGGCCAACGTCCTGACTTTC. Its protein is CASSLLGAGGANVLTF.

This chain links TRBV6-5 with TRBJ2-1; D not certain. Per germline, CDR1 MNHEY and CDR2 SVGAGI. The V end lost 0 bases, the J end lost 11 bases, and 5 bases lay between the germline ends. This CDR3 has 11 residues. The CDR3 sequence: CASSYSTKQFF. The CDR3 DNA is TGTGCCAGCAGTTACTCTACAAAGCAGTTCTTC.

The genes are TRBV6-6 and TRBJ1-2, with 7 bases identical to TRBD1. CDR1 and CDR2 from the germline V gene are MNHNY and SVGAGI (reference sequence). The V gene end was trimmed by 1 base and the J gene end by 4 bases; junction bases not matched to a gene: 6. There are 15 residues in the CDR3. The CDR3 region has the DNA TGTGCCAGCAGTTACTTTCAGGGGGGTGGCTATGGCTACACCTTC. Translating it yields CASSYFQGGGYGYTF.

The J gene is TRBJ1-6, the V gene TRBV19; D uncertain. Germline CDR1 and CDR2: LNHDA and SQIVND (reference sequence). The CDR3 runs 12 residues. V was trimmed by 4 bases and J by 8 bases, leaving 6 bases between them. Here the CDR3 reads CASSNQDSPLHF. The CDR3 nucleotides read TGTGCCAGTAGTAATCAAGATTCACCCCTCCACTTT.

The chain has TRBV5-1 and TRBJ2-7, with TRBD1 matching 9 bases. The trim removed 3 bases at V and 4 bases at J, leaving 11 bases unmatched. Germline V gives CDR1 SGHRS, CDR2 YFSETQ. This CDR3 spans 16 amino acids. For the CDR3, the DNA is TGCGCCAGCAGCTCCCCCGGGACAGGGAGCTTTTACGAGCAGTACTTC. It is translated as CASSSPGTGSFYEQYF.

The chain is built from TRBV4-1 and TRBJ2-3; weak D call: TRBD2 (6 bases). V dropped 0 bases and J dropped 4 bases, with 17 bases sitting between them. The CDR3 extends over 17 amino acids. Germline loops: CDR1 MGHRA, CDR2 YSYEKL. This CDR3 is CASSQEGRGTLADTQYF. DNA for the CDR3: TGCGCCAGCAGCCAAGAAGGGCGGGGAACCTTAGCAGATACGCAGTATTTT.

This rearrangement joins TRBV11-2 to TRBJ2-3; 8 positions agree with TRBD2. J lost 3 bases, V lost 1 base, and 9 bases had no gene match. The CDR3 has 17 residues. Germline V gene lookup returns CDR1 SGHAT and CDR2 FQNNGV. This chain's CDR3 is CASSLGSSGTRTDTQYF. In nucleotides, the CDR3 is TGTGCCAGCAGCTTAGGGTCATCCGGGACTAGAACAGATACGCAGTATTTT.

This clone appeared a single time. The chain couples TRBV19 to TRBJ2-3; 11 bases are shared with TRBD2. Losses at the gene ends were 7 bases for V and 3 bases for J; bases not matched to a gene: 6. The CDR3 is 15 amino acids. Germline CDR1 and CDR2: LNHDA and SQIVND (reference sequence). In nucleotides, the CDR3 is TGTGCCAGTAAGAAGGGACTAGCGGAAACAGATACGCAGTATTTT. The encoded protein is CASKKGLAETDTQYF.

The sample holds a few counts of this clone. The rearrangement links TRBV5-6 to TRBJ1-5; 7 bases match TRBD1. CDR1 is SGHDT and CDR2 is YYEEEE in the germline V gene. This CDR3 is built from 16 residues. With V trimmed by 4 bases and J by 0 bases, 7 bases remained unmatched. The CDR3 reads CASSTGQSFSNQPQHF. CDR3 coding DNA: TGTGCCAGCAGCACGGGACAGAGCTTTAGCAATCAGCCCCAGCATTTT. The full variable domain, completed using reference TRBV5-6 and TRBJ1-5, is DAGVTQSPTHLIKTRGQQVTLRCSPKSGHDTVSWYQQALGQGPQFIFQYYEEEERQRGNFPDRFSGHQFPNYSSELNVNALLLGDSALYLCASSTGQSFSNQPQHFGDGTRLSIL.

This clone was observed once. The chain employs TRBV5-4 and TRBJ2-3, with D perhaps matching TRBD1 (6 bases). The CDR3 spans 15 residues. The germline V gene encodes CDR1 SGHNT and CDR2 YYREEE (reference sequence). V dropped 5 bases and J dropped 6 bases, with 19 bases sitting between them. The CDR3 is CASSPSGRGADTQYF. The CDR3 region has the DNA TGTGCCAGCAGTCCGTCGGGCAGGGGAGCTGATACGCAGTATTTT.

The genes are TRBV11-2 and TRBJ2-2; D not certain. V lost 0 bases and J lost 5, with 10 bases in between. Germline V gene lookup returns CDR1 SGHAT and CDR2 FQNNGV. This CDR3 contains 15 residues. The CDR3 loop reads CASSLDRLSTGELFF. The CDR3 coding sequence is TGTGCCAGCAGCTTAGATCGGCTCTCTACCGGGGAGCTGTTTTTT.

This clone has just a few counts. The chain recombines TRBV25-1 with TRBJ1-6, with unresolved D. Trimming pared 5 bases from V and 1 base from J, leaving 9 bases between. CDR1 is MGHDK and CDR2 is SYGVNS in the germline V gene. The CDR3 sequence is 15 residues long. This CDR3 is CASSLKRSYNSPLHF. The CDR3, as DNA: TGTGCCAGCAGTCTGAAGAGATCCTATAATTCACCCCTCCACTTT.

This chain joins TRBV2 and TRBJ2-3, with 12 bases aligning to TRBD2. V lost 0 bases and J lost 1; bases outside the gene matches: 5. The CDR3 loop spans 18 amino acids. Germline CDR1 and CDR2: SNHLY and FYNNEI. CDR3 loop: CASSEALRLAGGTDTQYF. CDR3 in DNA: TGTGCCAGCAGTGAAGCGCTTCGACTAGCGGGGGGCACAGATACGCAGTATTTT.

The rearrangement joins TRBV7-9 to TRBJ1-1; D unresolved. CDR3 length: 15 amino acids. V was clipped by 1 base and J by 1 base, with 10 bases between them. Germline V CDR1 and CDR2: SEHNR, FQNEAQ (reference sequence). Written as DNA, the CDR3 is TGTGCCAGCAGCTTAGGGTTGGCTAGGAACACTGAAGCTTTCTTT. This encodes CASSLGLARNTEAFF.